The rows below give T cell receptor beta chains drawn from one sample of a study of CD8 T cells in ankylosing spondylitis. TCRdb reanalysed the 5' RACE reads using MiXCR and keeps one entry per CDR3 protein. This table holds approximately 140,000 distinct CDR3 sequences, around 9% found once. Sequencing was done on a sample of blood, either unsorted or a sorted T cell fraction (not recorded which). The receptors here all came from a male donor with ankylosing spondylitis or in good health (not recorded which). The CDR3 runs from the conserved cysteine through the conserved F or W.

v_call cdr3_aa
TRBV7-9 CASSLSGGSFHEQYF
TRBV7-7 CASSLLEGLAGHNEQFF
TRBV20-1 CSAKQAGRSYEQYF
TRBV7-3 CASSLTPSTSVRETQYF
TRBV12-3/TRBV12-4 CASSRLRETQYF
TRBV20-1 CCARTGGEVSRRNEQFF
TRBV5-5 CASSRLDESYEQYF
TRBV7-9 CASSLDWDYQDTEAFF
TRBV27 CASSSWAPGELFF
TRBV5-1 CASSHGTSGSTDTQYF
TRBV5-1 CASSSDSDSPIAKNIQYF
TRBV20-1 CSVSRLARGQETQYF
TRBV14 CASSQRETTFLDTQYF
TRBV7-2 CASSFRPGANVLTF
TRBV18 CASSPQEGRNQPQHF
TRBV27 CATPGGGYTF
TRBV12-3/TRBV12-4 CASSFLAGGPADTQYF
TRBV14 CASSGWTGDTGELFF
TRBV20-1 CSVPGTKNTEAFF
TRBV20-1 CSASDRGRPLSYNEQFF
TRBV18 CASSPDSGTVEQFF
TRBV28 CASSVPDGPGNTIYF
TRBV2 CASSDPVGGKAGELFF
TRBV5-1 CASSLAGEKLFF
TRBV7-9 CASSVTFPRGGGTEAFF
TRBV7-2 CASSLEGGFYEQYF
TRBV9 CASSVAATARGSTDTQYF
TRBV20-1 CSARSPRGGRIEAFF
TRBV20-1 CSAPAAGVAKNIQYF
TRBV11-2 CASSPRDSPLSGANVLTF
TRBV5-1 CASSLVLDSITGELFF
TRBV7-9 CASSSLAGVTETQYF
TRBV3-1 CACCQDRAGGDEQYF
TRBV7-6 CASGVFGELFF
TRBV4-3 CASSQDGKRVDTQYF
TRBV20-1 CSARDPRTGAHQPQHF
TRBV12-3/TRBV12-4 CASTNYEGVTNEQFF
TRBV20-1 CSARRTGRANQPQHF
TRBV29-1 CSVGLADYEQYF
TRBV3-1 CASSQQNTEAFF
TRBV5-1 CASSLDWTGSSGANVLTF
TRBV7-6 CASSEGLVPHYF
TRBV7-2 CASSLAGLGTFEQYF
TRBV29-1 CSVEVRDRVRYNEQFF
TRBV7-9 CASSPVYSNYGYTF
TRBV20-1 CSARDPWTSGRDTQYF
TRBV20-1 CSAPGVAGVSYNEQFF